The 8 T cell receptor beta chains below all came from one sample that was sequenced in a study of a mutant IDH1 vaccine in newly diagnosed glioma. Some clones are missing from TCRdb's copy, which holds only in-frame ones; the method was immunoSEQ multiplex PCR. The data contain approximately 26,000 clones, approximately 80% of them singletons. The time point was: week 5, during vaccination. With topical imiquimod, each dose of the vaccine consisted of 300 ug of mutant IDH1 20-mer peptide. Antigens for these TCRs are unknown. The material sequenced was PBMCs, taken from a glioma patient whose treatment included an IDH1 peptide vaccine. The receptors here all came from a man between 35 and 55 years old with glioma. Some clones in this sample may be carry-over from other donors' samples.

The CDR3 protein is CASSYTSGGPLEQYF. CDR3 DNA sequence: TGTGCCAGCAGTTACACTAGCGGGGGGCCCCTCGAGCAGTACTTC. J is TRBJ2-7 and V is TRBV7-8; the match to TRBD2 covers 12 bases. Losses at the gene ends were 6 bases for V and 6 bases for J; bases not matched to a gene: 9. CDR3 length: 15 amino acids. Germline values: CDR1 SGHVS, CDR2 FQNEAQ.

By its share, this clone is large. The chain links TRBV19 to TRBJ1-5; D is unclear. V was shortened by 9 bases and J by 0 bases, with 12 bases between the two germline ends. The CDR3 contains 14 residues. Germline loops: CDR1 LNHDA, CDR2 SQIVND (reference sequence). The CDR3 reads CASSTDYSNQPQHF. The CDR3 nucleotides are TGTGCCAGCTCGACGGACTATAGCAATCAGCCCCAGCATTTT.

This chain links TRBV6-5 with TRBJ1-2, with a possible D match to TRBD1 (5 bases). CDR1 MNHEY and CDR2 SVGAGI come from the germline V gene. The CDR3 spans 15 residues. V gave up 5 bases and J gave up 5 bases, with 18 bases separating them. CDR3 in amino acids: CASSPQKGLRYGYTF. The CDR3 region has the DNA TGTGCCAGCAGTCCCCAAAAGGGACTTAGATATGGCTACACCTTC.

The rearrangement joins TRBV19 to TRBJ1-6; TRBD1 might be the D (5 bases). V was cut by 7 bases and J by 9 bases, with 19 bases left in between. CDR1 LNHDA and CDR2 SQIVND come from the germline V gene (reference sequence). The CDR3 is 15 amino acids. For the CDR3, the DNA is TGTGCCAGTACCCTATCCGGGGACGAAGTTTCACCCCTCCACTTT. Its translation: CASTLSGDEVSPLHF.

The rearrangement joins TRBV30 to TRBJ1-2; D is possibly TRBD1 (6 bases). In germline, CDR1 is GTSNPN, CDR2 SVGIG (reference sequence). V lost 2 bases to trimming and J lost 5 bases, with 15 bases between them. The CDR3 contains 14 residues. The DNA of the CDR3 is TGTGCCTGGAGTACTCATGGGGGGGCATATGGCTACACCTTC. Translation gives CAWSTHGGAYGYTF.

In its sample, this clone was seen a few times. The chain's CDR3 is CATAREGAMEAFF. CDR3 DNA sequence: TGTGCCACCGCAAGGGAGGGGGCAATGGAAGCTTTCTTT. The gene calls are TRBV6-6 and TRBJ1-1; 7 bases fit TRBD1. J lost 8 bases, V lost 10 bases, and 13 bases had no gene match. Germline CDR1 reads MNHNY; CDR2 reads SVGAGI (reference sequence). This CDR3 region has 13 residues.

The chain carries TRBV30 and TRBJ2-2; maybe TRBD1 (6 bases). The germline V gene has CDR1 GTSNPN and CDR2 SVGIG (reference sequence). CDR3 length: 14 amino acids. Deletions cut 4 bases from V and 4 bases from J, with 13 bases between. In DNA form, the CDR3 reads TGTGCCTGGAAGAACAGGGTCGGCACCGGGGAGCTGTTTTTT. It specifies CAWKNRVGTGELFF. The full variable domain, in which reference TRBV30 and TRBJ2-2 provide the parts outside the CDR3, is SQTIHQWPATLVQPVGSPLSLECTVEGTSNPNLYWYRQAAGRGLQLLFYSVGIGQISSEVPQNLSASRPQDRQFILSSKKLLLSDSGFYLCAWKNRVGTGELFFGEGSRLTVL.

J is TRBJ2-7 and V is TRBV5-4; D remains unclear. This CDR3 has 12 amino acids. Germline CDR1 is SGHNT and CDR2 is YYREEE (reference sequence). Trimming pared 4 bases from V and 6 bases from J, leaving 11 bases between. CDR3 coding DNA: TGTGCCAGCAGCAGACCAGGTGGCGAGCAGTACTTC. Its protein product is CASSRPGGEQYF.